This is a list of T cell receptor beta chains from one sample in a study of T cell repertoires in cytomegalovirus infection. TCRdb re-derived calls from the reads in MiXCR, one entry per CDR3 protein. The sample yields about 740,000 distinct CDR3 sequences, about 40% seen once. Source material: PBMCs. These receptor sequences come from a human donor in good health (CMV status not recorded). Some clones in this sample may be carry-over from other donors' samples. Each CDR3 is given with its conserved first and last residue. The D gene is left open where the match is weak. Size is stated for part of the rows, as once, few or many counts, or as a class when the clone is expanded.

V gene,D gene,CDR3 length,J gene,clone size,CDR3 DNA,CDR3 protein
TRBV7-4,TRBD2,15,TRBJ2-7,.,TGTGCCAGCAGCCCCAAAGGCGGGAGTCTCTACGAGCAGTACTTC,CASSPKGGSLYEQYF
TRBV19,.,13,TRBJ2-1,.,TGTGCCAGTAGTGCCTCACCTTTAGGTCGTCAGTTCTTC,CASSASPLGRQFF
TRBV6-5,TRBD1,15,TRBJ1-3,.,TGTTCCAGCAGGCGGGACAGGGTAGCTGGAAACACCATATATTTT,CSSRRDRVAGNTIYF
TRBV6-6,.,14,TRBJ1-3,.,TGTGCCAGCAGTTACTCGGGGGTTGGAAACACCATATATTTT,CASSYSGVGNTIYF
TRBV7-2,TRBD1,16,TRBJ1-1,.,TGTGCCAGCAGCTTCGGGACAGGGTATGTGGGCACTGAAGCTTTCTTT,CASSFGTGYVGTEAFF
TRBV7-2,.,15,TRBJ2-1,.,TGTGCCAGCAGCCTACAGCAAGGTGTAGTAAATGAGCAGTTCTTC,CASSLQQGVVNEQFF
TRBV9,TRBD1,14,TRBJ2-3,.,TGTGCCAGCAGCGTAACAGGGGGCGCAGATACGCAGTATTTT,CASSVTGGADTQYF
TRBV3-1,.,15,TRBJ1-1,.,TGTGCCAGCAGCCAAGATAACAGAGTGAACACTGAAGCTTTCTTT,CASSQDNRVNTEAFF
TRBV29-1,.,13,TRBJ2-7,once,TGCAGCGTCTCGAAGACAGGTCCCTACGAGCAGTACTTC,CSVSKTGPYEQYF
TRBV5-4,TRBD2,14,TRBJ2-7,.,TGTGCCAGTCGACCCCGGGACTACCCCTACGAGCAGTACTTC,CASRPRDYPYEQYF
TRBV14,.,16,TRBJ2-1,.,TGTGCCAGCAGCCAGAGAGGGGGAAGCTCCTACAATGAGCAGTTCTTC,CASSQRGGSSYNEQFF
TRBV28,.,15,TRBJ1-5,.,TGTGCCAGCAGTTTACCGGGGGGGGGCAATCAGCCCCAGCATTTT,CASSLPGGGNQPQHF
TRBV7-2,.,15,TRBJ2-7,few,TGTGCCAGCGCCTTAGGGGACAAACCGCTCGACGAGCAGTACTTC,CASALGDKPLDEQYF
TRBV20-1,.,15,TRBJ1-2,few,TGCAGTGCCCGGTCCCAAGGACGGGATAGTGGCGGCTACACCTTC,CSARSQGRDSGGYTF
TRBV5-6,.,17,TRBJ2-3,.,TGTGCCAGCAGCCTACAGGGCTCTCTCGACTGGGCAGATACGCAGTATTTT,CASSLQGSLDWADTQYF
TRBV5-1,.,13,TRBJ2-7,few,TGCGCCAGCAGCCCGTCGGCGGTCAACGAGCAGTACTTC,CASSPSAVNEQYF
TRBV20-1,.,15,TRBJ1-1,.,TGCAGTGTCGGAGGACAGACTAAATTGAACACTGAAGCTTTCTTT,CSVGGQTKLNTEAFF
TRBV20-1,.,13,TRBJ2-7,.,TGCAGTGCTAGAGTACCATACTCCTACGAGCAGTACTTC,CSARVPYSYEQYF
TRBV7-9,.,17,TRBJ1-4,.,TGTGCCAGCAGCTTACTCCGGCCGGGGGGCACTAATGAAAAACTGTTTTTT,CASSLLRPGGTNEKLFF
TRBV19,.,15,TRBJ2-7,.,TGTGCCAGTAGTATAGTCCACAGGCGGGGAGCCGAGCAGTACTTC,CASSIVHRRGAEQYF
TRBV6-1,.,15,TRBJ1-6,few,TGTGCCAGCAGCCGAAGGGGAGAAGATAATTCACCCCTCCACTTT,CASSRRGEDNSPLHF
TRBV10-3,TRBD1,16,TRBJ1-5,few,TGTGCCATCAGTGAGTCGGACAGGGTAGGCAATCAGCCCCAGCATTTT,CAISESDRVGNQPQHF
TRBV2,.,14,TRBJ1-1,few,TGTGCCAGCAGTGACAGCCCATTGAACACTGAAGCTTTCTTT,CASSDSPLNTEAFF
TRBV28,.,14,TRBJ1-3,.,TGTGCCAGCAGGGGCACAGGGAGGGGGAACACCATATATTTT,CASRGTGRGNTIYF
TRBV6-6,.,13,TRBJ2-1,.,TGTGCCAGCAGTTACTCGATGGAAAATGAGCAGTTCTTC,CASSYSMENEQFF
TRBV27,.,15,TRBJ2-3,few,TGTGCCAGCAGTTTAAAGGCGAGGCACACAGATACGCAGTATTTT,CASSLKARHTDTQYF
TRBV20-1,.,14,TRBJ2-7,few,TGCAGTGCTAGGAGTACCGATCTCTCCTACGAGCAGTACTTC,CSARSTDLSYEQYF
TRBV28,.,12,TRBJ1-6,.,TGTGCCAGCAGTTTAGCCCGTACCGACCGGCACTTT,CASSLARTDRHF
TRBV6-6,.,15,TRBJ1-4,few,TGTGCCATCAAAGGAAGAGGGGGAAGTTTTGAAAAACTGTTTTTT,CAIKGRGGSFEKLFF
TRBV12-3/TRBV12-4,TRBD1,19,TRBJ2-2,many,TGTGCCAGCAATTCCAGGGGGCAGAGAGGAATTGCGAACACCGGGGAGCTGTTTTTT,CASNSRGQRGIANTGELFF
TRBV10-3,TRBD2,15,TRBJ2-3,few,TGTGCCATACAGCGGGGGGCGGGTCGGACAGATACGCAGTATTTT,CAIQRGAGRTDTQYF
TRBV15,.,16,TRBJ2-3,.,TGTGCCACCAGCAGAGATTGGAAGGGGAGGGGGGATACGCAGTATTTT,CATSRDWKGRGDTQYF
TRBV27,TRBD1,16,TRBJ2-1,few,TGTGCCAGCAGTCGGGGACAGTTGTTAACCTACAATGAGCAGTTCTTC,CASSRGQLLTYNEQFF
TRBV27,.,17,TRBJ2-3,.,TGTGCCAGCAGCCCCCCCGTGGGCCCTGGGCCCACAGATACGCAGTATTTT,CASSPPVGPGPTDTQYF
TRBV5-1,TRBD1,14,TRBJ2-1,.,TGCGCCAGCAGCTTCGGGACAGTTAACAATGAGCAGTTCTTC,CASSFGTVNNEQFF
TRBV7-9,TRBD2,15,TRBJ2-1,.,TGTGCCAGCAGCTCGACTAGCGGGACGTACAATGAGCAGTTCTTC,CASSSTSGTYNEQFF
TRBV19,TRBD1,14,TRBJ2-1,few,TGTGCCAGTAGTATTGGGACAGTAGATCTTGAGCAGTTCTTC,CASSIGTVDLEQFF
TRBV7-9,TRBD2,15,TRBJ2-1,.,TGTGCCAGCAGCCCGTCCGGGCGGGAGCACAATGAGCAGTTCTTC,CASSPSGREHNEQFF
TRBV28,TRBD2,17,TRBJ2-1,.,TGTGCCAGCAGTTCCACCCTTTTAGCGGGCGCCTTCAATGAGCAGTTCTTC,CASSSTLLAGAFNEQFF
TRBV6-1,.,15,TRBJ2-5,.,TGTGCCAGCAGTGAAGGGGACCCTAAGAGGAGGACCCAGTACTTC,CASSEGDPKRRTQYF
TRBV6-1,TRBD1,15,TRBJ2-7,.,TGTGCCAGCACCCGAGGTCAGGGACAGACGTACGAGCAGTACTTC,CASTRGQGQTYEQYF